This TCR beta chain originates from a study of cytomegalovirus exposure and HLA in healthy donors. Study-level background: The 120 validation repertoires used the same platform as the roughly 700 first-cohort repertoires (as reported by a later analysis).

Method: immunoSEQ multiplex PCR; TCRdb's copy keeps in-frame clones and lacks some. The table includes approximately 200,000 clones, 90% to 95% detected once. The V and J ends lost 0 bases and 6 bases respectively, with 27 bases between them. The CDR3 sequence is 19 residues long. Germline loops: CDR1 GTSNPN, CDR2 SVGIG (reference sequence). The chain links TRBV30 to TRBJ1-5; the D is unclear. The origin of this receptor is a woman younger than 30 in good health and CMV-seronegative. Specimen: PBMCs. CDR3 loop: CAWSVRWGTWRGAGQPQHF. The CDR3 coding sequence is TGTGCCTGGAGTGTCCGGTGGGGAACGTGGCGGGGTGCGGGTCAGCCCCAGCATTTT.